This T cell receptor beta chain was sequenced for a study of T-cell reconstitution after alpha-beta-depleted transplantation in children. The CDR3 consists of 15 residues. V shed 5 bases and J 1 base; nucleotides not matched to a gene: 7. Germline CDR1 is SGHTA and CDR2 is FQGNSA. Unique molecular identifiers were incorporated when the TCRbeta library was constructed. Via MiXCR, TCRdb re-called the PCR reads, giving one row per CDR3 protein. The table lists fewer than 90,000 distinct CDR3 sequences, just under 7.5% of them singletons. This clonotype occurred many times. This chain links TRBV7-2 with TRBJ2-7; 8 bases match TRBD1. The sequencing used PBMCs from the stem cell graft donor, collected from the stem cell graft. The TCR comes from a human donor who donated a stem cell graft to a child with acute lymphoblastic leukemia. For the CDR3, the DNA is TGTGCCAGCAGCACCCGGACAGGGAGGTCCTACGAGCAGTACTTC. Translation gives CASSTRTGRSYEQYF.